These 16 T cell receptor beta chains share one sample of origin, sequenced in a study of blood T cell repertoires in COVID-19. Method: immunoSEQ multiplex PCR; TCRdb's copy keeps in-frame clones and lacks some. The sample records roughly 190,000 clones, roughly nine tenths being singletons. The material sequenced was PBMCs or T cells enriched from blood (not recorded which). The receptors here all came from a woman aged 25 to 45 who had recovered from COVID-19.

This chain connects TRBV4-2 to TRBJ2-1, with 8 bases matching TRBD1. In germline, CDR1 is LGHNA, CDR2 YNFKEQ. The CDR3 contains 16 residues. V gave up 2 bases and J gave up 5 bases; unmatched junction bases: 8. Written as DNA, the CDR3 is TGTGCCAGCAGCCAATTAGGACAGGGCCTTAACAATGAGCAGTTCTTC. This codes for CASSQLGQGLNNEQFF.

This clone was counted once. The chain links TRBV7-2 to TRBJ2-1, with 9 bases that match TRBD2. Germline values: CDR1 SGHTA, CDR2 FQGNSA. The V gene end was trimmed by 5 bases and the J gene end by 4 bases; junction bases not matched to a gene: 6. The CDR3 consists of 15 residues. As DNA, the CDR3 is TGTGCCAGCAGCCAGGGACTAGCAGGATACAATGAGCAGTTCTTC. It is translated as CASSQGLAGYNEQFF.

The chain has TRBV4-3 and TRBJ1-6, with a tentative D call TRBD1 (5 bases). Between the trimmed V and J ends, which lost 4 bases and 5 bases, there was a span of 15 bases. Germline CDR1 is LGHNA and CDR2 is YSLEER. CDR3 length equals 16 residues. The CDR3 sequence: CASSPHGGADNSPLHF. Here the CDR3 DNA reads TGCGCCAGCAGCCCCCATGGTGGGGCTGATAATTCACCCCTCCACTTT.

The chain carries TRBV7-2 and TRBJ2-7; the match to TRBD1 covers 12 bases. The CDR3 loop spans 15 amino acids. Germline trimming cut 1 base from V and 6 bases from J; bases unmatched to any gene: 4. Germline loops: CDR1 SGHTA, CDR2 FQGNSA. The CDR3 DNA follows: TGTGCCAGCAGCTTAGTAGGGACAGGGGGCAGCGAGCAGTACTTC. It codes for CASSLVGTGGSEQYF.

J is TRBJ1-2 and V is TRBV5-1; 7 bases align to TRBD1. Trimming removed 4 bases from V and 4 bases from J; junction bases left unmatched: 13. CDR1 is SGHRS, CDR2 YFSETQ, per germline. This CDR3 has 16 residues. Written as DNA, the CDR3 is TGCGCCAGCAGCCCTGGCCTCTGGACAGGAGGCTATGGCTACACCTTC. Its translation: CASSPGLWTGGYGYTF.

The table lists this clone with a count of one. This chain links TRBV25-1 with TRBJ1-6; maybe TRBD1 (5 bases). V lost 1 base to trimming and J lost 7 bases, with 5 bases between them. Germline V gives CDR1 MGHDK, CDR2 SYGVNS. The CDR3 length is 13 residues. The DNA for the CDR3 is TGTGCCAGCAGTGAATGGGGCAATTCACCCCTCCACTTT. Translation: CASSEWGNSPLHF.

The CDR3 DNA reads TGCGCCAGCAGCTTTGTACTAGCGGTCGGGGAGCTGTTTTTT. Amino acid sequence: CASSFVLAVGELFF. The genes are TRBV5-1 and TRBJ2-2; 8 bases fit TRBD2. Looked up from germline, CDR1 is SGHRS and CDR2 is YFSETQ. This CDR3 comprises 14 residues. V was clipped by 2 bases and J by 7 bases; unmatched bases: 4.

This rearrangement joins TRBV7-3 to TRBJ2-7; tentatively, D is TRBD1 (5 bases). This CDR3 has 15 residues. V was pared by 1 base and J by 3 bases, with 13 bases between. Per germline, CDR1 SGHTA and CDR2 FQGTGA. CDR3 in amino acids: CASSLRGGQNYEQYF. CDR3 in DNA: TGTGCCAGCAGCTTAAGGGGCGGACAAAACTACGAGCAGTACTTC.

V and J are TRBV6-2 or TRBV6-3 and TRBJ1-1; D gene ambiguous. Looked up from germline, CDR1 is MNHEY and CDR2 is SVGEGT. The CDR3 has 15 residues. The V gene lost 0 bases and the J gene lost 4 bases, with 12 bases spanning the gap. The CDR3 here is CASSYSMGRGTEAFF. CDR3 DNA sequence: TGTGCCAGCAGTTACTCGATGGGGAGAGGCACTGAAGCTTTCTTT.

In this sample, this clone turned up a few times. This sequence joins TRBV29-1 and TRBJ1-2; D is possibly TRBD1 (6 bases). V was clipped by 4 bases and J by 4 bases, with 13 bases between them. CDR3 length: 13 amino acids. The germline CDR1 and CDR2 sequences are SQVTM and ANQGSEA. The CDR3 DNA follows: TGCAGCGTTGCGACAGGCAGCCTCTATGGCTACACCTTC. Its translation is CSVATGSLYGYTF.

In DNA, the CDR3 is TGTGCCAGCAGCCCATGGACAGGCAAGAACACTGAAGCTTTCTTT. Protein sequence: CASSPWTGKNTEAFF. The chain recombines TRBV7-3 with TRBJ1-1; TRBD1 matches at 7 bases. Germline CDR1 reads SGHTA; CDR2 reads FQGTGA. The CDR3 loop spans 15 amino acids. Unmatched junction bases numbered 7, after V lost 5 bases and J lost 1 base.

The chain combines TRBV7-2 with TRBJ2-4; 14 nucleotides match TRBD2. Germline V gene lookup returns CDR1 SGHTA and CDR2 FQGNSA. The CDR3 has 16 amino acids. Germline trimming cut 4 bases from V and 6 bases from J; bases unmatched to any gene: 5. For the CDR3, the DNA is TGTGCCAGCAGCTCCGGACTAGCGGGAGGATTAAACATTCAGTACTTC. Protein sequence: CASSSGLAGGLNIQYF.

Only a few counts were recorded for this clone. The chain links TRBV10-3 to TRBJ2-7; 8 positions match TRBD2. This CDR3 is built from 14 residues. Germline-derived CDR1 and CDR2 are ENHRY and SYGVKD. J gave up 0 bases and V 2 bases, and 0 bases lay outside the gene matches. The CDR3 sequence: CAISETSGSYEQYF. The CDR3 DNA is TGTGCCATCAGTGAGACTAGCGGCTCCTACGAGCAGTACTTC.

The chain employs TRBV9 and TRBJ1-1; no firm D call. Trimming took off 0 bases at V and 4 bases at J, with 10 bases between the two ends. Germline values: CDR1 SGDLS, CDR2 YYNGEE. This CDR3 spans 14 amino acids. CDR3 bases: TGTGCCAGCAGCGTAGATCTTCAGTTCACTGAAGCTTTCTTT. It yields the protein CASSVDLQFTEAFF. Full variable domain (missing parts from reference TRBV9 and TRBJ1-1): DSGVTQTPKHLITATGQRVTLRCSPRSGDLSVYWYQQSLDQGLQFLIQYYNGEERAKGNILERFSAQQFPDLHSELNLSSLELGDSALYFCASSVDLQFTEAFFGQGTRLTVV.

The V gene is TRBV7-2, the J gene TRBJ2-2; 13 nucleotides align to TRBD2. The CDR3 consists of 17 residues. Germline assignment: CDR1 SGHTA and CDR2 FQGNSA. J gave up 0 bases and V 5 bases, and 3 bases lay outside the gene matches. The DNA for the CDR3 is TGTGCCAGCAGCAGAGGGACTAGCGGGACGAACACCGGGGAGCTGTTTTTT. Translated: CASSRGTSGTNTGELFF.

CDR3 DNA sequence: TGTGCCAGCAGCGATAGCCTGGTCTATGAGCAGTTCTTC. Translated: CASSDSLVYEQFF. The chain recombines TRBV5-4 with TRBJ2-1; D ambiguous. Trimming cost V 4 bases and J 8 bases, with 13 bases left between them. The length of the CDR3 is 13 residues. Germline V lookup: CDR1 SGHNT, CDR2 YYREEE (reference sequence).